A single sample is the source of the 28 T cell receptor beta chains below, sequenced in a study of CD8 T cells in Susac syndrome (dated by TCRdb to 2018 to 2020). Libraries were made using the immunoSEQ multiplex PCR assay. RNA was extracted using the RNeasy kit, and 0.5 to 1 microgram was reverse transcribed with random hexamers. Using fastp at Q25 and MiXCR, TCRdb reprocessed the public reads and kept productive beta chains. Rows merge per CDR3 protein into single entries with the most common DNA and genes. In this sample the table shows 250,000 to 300,000 distinct CDR3 sequences, roughly 84% of which occur a single time. The ten largest clonotypes hold 0.095% to 0.14% of the sample. The sample comprised CD8+ T cells from PBMCs. These receptor sequences come from a human donor with multiple sclerosis.

The chain joins TRBV7-9 to TRBJ2-6, with D tentatively TRBD1 or TRBD2 (6 bases each). Germline V gene sequence: CDR1 SEHNR, CDR2 FQNEAQ (reference sequence). CDR3 length equals 14 residues. The V end lost 11 bases, the J end lost 4 bases, and 15 bases lay between the germline ends. The CDR3 bases are TGTGCCGCCTCGAGGGGGGTCGGGGCCAACGTCCTGACTTTC. Its translation is CAASRGVGANVLTF.

J is TRBJ2-7 and V is TRBV28, with D possibly TRBD1 on 5 matching bases. The germline CDR1 and CDR2 sequences are MDHEN and SYDVKM. V dropped 2 bases and J dropped 3 bases, with 11 bases sitting between them. The CDR3 contains 14 residues. CDR3 bases: TGTGCCAGCAGTTTACCCAGGGCGGTCTACGAGCAGTACTTC. This codes for CASSLPRAVYEQYF.

The chain couples TRBV7-9 to TRBJ2-2, with 7 bases aligning to TRBD2. This CDR3 is 14 amino acids long. Germline V gene data show CDR1 as SEHNR and CDR2 as FQNEAQ (reference sequence). Trimming removed 5 bases from V and 10 bases from J; junction bases left unmatched: 10. For the CDR3, the DNA is TGTGCCAGCAGCCGGGGAGGGCCTTATTTGGAGCTGTTTTTT. The encoded protein is CASSRGGPYLELFF.

This clonotype was seen only a few times. The chain has TRBV2 and TRBJ1-2; TRBD1 agrees at 7 bases. The V gene end was trimmed by 2 bases and the J gene end by 6 bases; junction bases not matched to a gene: 6. In germline, CDR1 is SNHLY, CDR2 FYNNEI. This CDR3 comprises 14 residues. CDR3: CASSEPDRVNGYTF. DNA for the CDR3: TGTGCCAGCAGTGAACCTGACAGGGTGAATGGCTACACCTTC. The full variable domain, with the rest looked up from reference TRBV2 and TRBJ1-2, is EPEVTQTPSHQVTQMGQEVILRCVPISNHLYFYWYRQILGQKVEFLVSFYNNEISEKSEIFDDQFSVERPDGSNFTLKIRSTKLEDSAMYFCASSEPDRVNGYTFGSGTRLTVV.

The chain links TRBV27 to TRBJ2-1; either TRBD1 or TRBD2 may supply D (5 bases each). The length of the CDR3 is 14 residues. Per germline, CDR1 MNHEY and CDR2 SMNVEV (reference sequence). Trimming stripped 2 bases from V and 5 bases from J, with 10 bases between. The chain's CDR3 is CASSLRGRDNEQFF. The CDR3 DNA follows: TGTGCCAGCAGTTTACGGGGCAGGGACAATGAGCAGTTCTTC.

The gene calls are TRBV2 and TRBJ2-1, with TRBD2 matching 9 bases. The V and J ends lost 4 bases and 6 bases, in that order; junction bases with no gene match: 7. This CDR3 has 15 residues. CDR1 is SNHLY and CDR2 is FYNNEI in the germline V gene. CDR3 nucleotide sequence: TGTGCCAGCAGTGTTAGCGGGAGCGGTCCCAATGAGCAGTTCTTC. Amino acids: CASSVSGSGPNEQFF.

The V gene is TRBV7-3, the J gene TRBJ2-1, with a possible D match to TRBD2 (5 bases). The CDR3 loop spans 12 amino acids. The germline V gene has CDR1 SGHTA and CDR2 FQGTGA. Trimming shortened V by 8 bases and J by 10 bases, and 15 bases separated the two germline ends. The CDR3 DNA follows: TGTGCCAGCTCAGCCCGTTCGGGGGAGCAGTTCTTC. Translating gives CASSARSGEQFF.

The table lists this clonotype with a few counts. The rearrangement links TRBV6-1 to TRBJ2-7; TRBD1 aligns across 7 bases. The CDR3 is made up of 14 amino acids. Germline CDR1 is MNHNS and CDR2 is SASEGT. V was clipped by 4 bases and J by 2 bases; unmatched bases: 5. The CDR3 spells CASSAMGQTYEQYF. The CDR3 region has the DNA TGTGCCAGCAGTGCGATGGGACAGACCTACGAGCAGTACTTC.

The CDR3 sequence is CASSWTGGLSNEQFF. The CDR3 DNA reads as TGTGCCAGCAGTTGGACAGGGGGGCTTAGTAATGAGCAGTTCTTC. This chain connects TRBV28 to TRBJ2-1; 10 nucleotides agree with TRBD1. The CDR3 has 15 residues. Germline V lookup: CDR1 MDHEN, CDR2 SYDVKM. Germline trimming cut 4 bases from V and 7 bases from J; bases unmatched to any gene: 7.

The chain joins TRBV3-1 to TRBJ1-6; 7 positions match TRBD1. There are 14 residues in the CDR3. Germline CDR1 LGHDT, CDR2 YNNKEL (reference sequence). Trimming took 5 bases from V and 6 from J; bases not matched to a gene: 4. The CDR3 loop is CASSSGQSNSPLHF. In DNA form, the CDR3 reads TGTGCCAGCAGCTCGGGACAGAGTAATTCACCCCTCCACTTT.

The chain employs TRBV7-9 and TRBJ2-6; D might be TRBD2 (7 bases). This CDR3 contains 15 residues. From germline, CDR1 is SEHNR and CDR2 FQNEAQ (reference sequence). Trimming pared 0 bases from V and 12 bases from J, leaving 15 bases between. Written as DNA, the CDR3 is TGTGCCAGCAGCTTAGCTTCGACAGGCGGGGGCGTCCTGACTTTC. The encoded protein is CASSLASTGGGVLTF. The complete variable domain, with remaining parts taken from reference TRBV7-9 and TRBJ2-6, reads DTGVSQNPRHKITKRGQNVTFRCDPISEHNRLYWYRQTLGQGPEFLTYFQNEAQLEKSRLLSDRFSAERPKGSFSTLEIQRTEQGDSAMYLCASSLASTGGGVLTFGAGSRLTVL.

The rearrangement links TRBV10-3 to TRBJ2-1; 9 bases are a match to TRBD2. From germline, CDR1 is ENHRY and CDR2 SYGVKD. The CDR3 loop spans 21 amino acids. V dropped 0 bases and J dropped 0; count of bases not matched to a gene: 15. CDR3 region: CAISESWLAGEDGGSYNEQFF. In nucleotides, the CDR3 is TGTGCCATCAGTGAGTCGTGGTTAGCGGGAGAAGATGGGGGCTCCTACAATGAGCAGTTCTTC.

This clonotype was seen just once. The chain combines TRBV7-9 with TRBJ1-2, with D possibly TRBD1 on 5 matching bases. The V gene's germline CDR1 is SEHNR and CDR2 FQNEAQ (reference sequence). The CDR3 totals 12 residues. The ends were cut back, 7 bases at V and 4 bases at J, with 10 bases in the middle. CDR3 region: CASTGTFYGYTF. The CDR3 bases are TGTGCCAGCACCGGGACCTTCTATGGCTACACCTTC.

The V call is TRBV2, the J call TRBJ2-3; TRBD2 might be the D (6 bases). Trimming shortened V by 2 bases and J by 2 bases, and 17 bases separated the two germline ends. Germline CDR1 is SNHLY and CDR2 is FYNNEI. The CDR3 totals 17 residues. Written as DNA, the CDR3 is TGTGCCAGCAGTGAAACCCGGGGTAGCGGCTACACAGATACGCAGTATTTT. Translated, it gives CASSETRGSGYTDTQYF.

The V gene is TRBV19, the J gene TRBJ2-5, with 8 bases fitting TRBD1. This CDR3 region has 15 residues. Per the germline V gene, CDR1 is LNHDA and CDR2 is SQIVND (reference sequence). J gave up 5 bases and V 5 bases, and 10 bases lay outside the gene matches. The CDR3 loop is CASSPDREGGETQYF. The CDR3 coding sequence is TGTGCCAGTAGTCCGGACAGGGAAGGAGGGGAGACCCAGTACTTC.

The chain has TRBV12-3 or TRBV12-4 and TRBJ2-3; maybe TRBD2 (5 bases). This CDR3 contains 15 residues. V was trimmed by 4 bases and J by 1 base, leaving 12 bases between them. The CDR3 region is CASSSGSGGTDTQYF. The DNA for the CDR3 is TGTGCCAGCAGTTCGGGCAGCGGTGGCACAGATACGCAGTATTTT.

The chain has TRBV27 and TRBJ2-5; D not certain. This CDR3 spans 11 amino acids. V was cut by 7 bases and J by 5 bases, with 8 bases left in between. Germline V lookup: CDR1 MNHEY, CDR2 SMNVEV (reference sequence). CDR3 bases: TGTGCCAGCACCTTTGGGGAGACCCAGTACTTC. It codes for CASTFGETQYF.

The genes are TRBV29-1 and TRBJ1-1; D is unresolved. The germline CDR1 and CDR2 sequences are SQVTM and ANQGSEA. Trimming cost V 7 bases and J 2 bases, with 17 bases left between them. CDR3 length: 14 residues. CDR3 protein: CSAGRETRNTEAFF. CDR3 DNA: TGCAGCGCCGGCCGGGAGACCAGAAACACTGAAGCTTTCTTT. The full variable domain, in which reference TRBV29-1 and TRBJ1-1 provide the parts outside the CDR3, is SAVISQKPSRDICQRGTSLTIQCQVDSQVTMMFWYRQQPGQSLTLIATANQGSEATYESGFVIDKFPISRPNLTFSTLTVSNMSPEDSSIYLCSAGRETRNTEAFFGQGTRLTVV.

This rearrangement joins TRBV10-3 to TRBJ2-1; a weak D match, TRBD2 (6 bases). With 2 bases removed from V and 5 bases from J, the gap between germline ends came to 13 bases. This CDR3 comprises 15 residues. Germline-derived CDR1 and CDR2 are ENHRY and SYGVKD. CDR3 DNA sequence: TGTGCCATCAGTGAGAGTGCGGGAATAGACAATGAGCAGTTCTTC. Its protein is CAISESAGIDNEQFF.

This clonotype occurred a few times. V usage is TRBV2 and J usage is TRBJ2-7, with a weak D call TRBD1 (6 bases). CDR3 length: 14 residues. Germline V gene sequence: CDR1 SNHLY, CDR2 FYNNEI. Trimming pared 2 bases from V and 3 bases from J, leaving 11 bases between. CDR3 protein: CASSEQGISYEQYF. Written as DNA, the CDR3 is TGTGCCAGCAGTGAACAGGGGATCAGCTACGAGCAGTACTTC.

The chain uses TRBV6-2 or TRBV6-3 and TRBJ2-7; 8 bases are a match to TRBD2. This CDR3 is built from 14 residues. The V gene's germline CDR1 is MNHEY and CDR2 SVGEGT. Trimming removed 8 bases from V and 6 bases from J; junction bases left unmatched: 12. The CDR3 loop is CASRRGTSFAEQYF. The DNA of the CDR3 is TGTGCCAGCCGGCGGGGGACTAGTTTTGCCGAGCAGTACTTC.

The chain carries TRBV21-1 and TRBJ1-4. TRBV21-1 is tagged as a pseudogene. The CDR3 runs 14 residues. The CDR3 DNA follows: TGTGCCAGCCGACCCTACAACCGGGGCCCAAAACTGTTTTTT. Translating gives CASRPYNRGPKLFF.

This chain connects TRBV19 to TRBJ1-1; D remains ambiguous. This CDR3 contains 14 residues. Germline V gives CDR1 LNHDA, CDR2 SQIVND (reference sequence). The ends were cut back, 0 bases at V and 4 bases at J, with 9 bases in the middle. DNA for the CDR3: TGTGCCAGTAGTATAGATCTCGAGAGCACTGAAGCTTTCTTT. This encodes CASSIDLESTEAFF.

The V and J genes are TRBV19 and TRBJ2-2; 7 nucleotides agree with TRBD2. Germline V CDR1 and CDR2: LNHDA, SQIVND (reference sequence). Trimming cost V 7 bases and J 4 bases; bases outside gene matches: 9. CDR3 length: 15 residues. Written as DNA, the CDR3 is TGTGCCAGTAATCTTATAGCGGGCCCCACCGGGGAGCTGTTTTTT. Amino acids: CASNLIAGPTGELFF.

The chain is built from TRBV10-3 and TRBJ2-3; 14 positions agree with TRBD2. This CDR3 spans 17 amino acids. V shed 4 bases, J shed 3 bases, and the junction held 6 bases outside the gene matches. Germline CDR1 reads ENHRY; CDR2 reads SYGVKD. Here the CDR3 reads CAISGLRTSGRTDTQYF. CDR3 coding DNA: TGTGCCATCAGTGGCCTTCGGACTAGCGGGAGGACAGATACGCAGTATTTT.

The rearrangement joins TRBV7-9 to TRBJ1-2; D gene ambiguous. The CDR3 covers 13 residues. Trimming took 6 bases from V and 8 from J, leaving 16 bases between them. Germline CDR1 and CDR2: SEHNR and FQNEAQ (reference sequence). CDR3 nucleotides: TGTGCCAGCAGTTTCGACGGGGAACACGGCTACACCTTC. Translating it yields CASSFDGEHGYTF.

This clonotype was seen a few times. The chain carries TRBV5-1 and TRBJ2-1; D not certain. Germline loops: CDR1 SGHRS, CDR2 YFSETQ. This CDR3 contains 10 residues. Trimming took off 4 bases at V and 10 bases at J, with 6 bases between the two ends. The CDR3 loop is CASSPGEQFF. The CDR3 nucleotides are TGCGCCAGCAGCCCCGGGGAGCAGTTCTTC.

This chain connects TRBV6-5 to TRBJ2-5; possibly TRBD2 for D (5 bases). Germline CDR1 and CDR2: MNHEY and SVGAGI. Deletions cut 0 bases from V and 7 bases from J, with 9 bases between. The CDR3 runs 13 residues. CDR3 loop: CASSYSSGGTQYF. DNA for the CDR3: TGTGCCAGCAGTTACTCGAGCGGCGGGACCCAGTACTTC.